One and the same sample provided the 27 T cell receptor beta chains below, sequenced in a study of cytomegalovirus exposure and HLA in healthy donors. Profiled with immunoSEQ multiplex PCR; TCRdb holds only in-frame clones, not every one. The sample includes about 160,000 clones, around nine tenths seen only once; the top ten take under 13%. Sequenced: PBMCs. The receptors shown here come from a woman younger than 35 in good health and CMV-seropositive.

The chain carries TRBV6-5 and TRBJ2-7; TRBD1 is a possible D gene (6 bases). The length of the CDR3 is 14 residues. Trimming took off 5 bases at V and 2 bases at J, with 13 bases between the two ends. Germline V gene data show CDR1 as MNHEY and CDR2 as SVGAGI. CDR3 DNA sequence: TGTGCCAGCAGTCACGACAGGATGACCTACGAGCAGTACTTC. It yields the protein CASSHDRMTYEQYF.

There are a few counts of this clone. The V and J genes are TRBV7-9 and TRBJ1-5; D possibly corresponds to TRBD1 (5 bases). The V gene lost 4 bases and the J gene lost 8 bases, with 9 bases spanning the gap. The germline CDR1 and CDR2 sequences are SEHNR and FQNEAQ (reference sequence). The CDR3 covers 12 residues. CDR3 nucleotide sequence: TGTGCCAGCAGCTCCTCAGGGAAGCCCCAGCATTTT. Protein: CASSSSGKPQHF. The whole variable domain, remainder taken from reference TRBV7-9 and TRBJ1-5, is DTGVSQNPRHKITKRGQNVTFRCDPISEHNRLYWYRQTLGQGPEFLTYFQNEAQLEKSRLLSDRFSAERPKGSFSTLEIQRTEQGDSAMYLCASSSSGKPQHFGDGTRLSIL.

This chain links TRBV5-1 with TRBJ2-7; 7 bases fit TRBD2. This CDR3 region has 15 residues. Trimming cost V 0 bases and J 3 bases; bases outside gene matches: 6. In germline, CDR1 is SGHRS, CDR2 YFSETQ. The CDR3 sequence: CASSLGGGLNYEQYF. CDR3 nucleotides: TGCGCCAGCAGCTTGGGGGGAGGGCTGAACTACGAGCAGTACTTC.

The chain uses TRBV5-1 and TRBJ1-5; 10 bases are shared with TRBD1. Germline V lookup: CDR1 SGHRS, CDR2 YFSETQ. This CDR3 comprises 15 residues. The ends lost 0 bases at V and 6 bases at J; junction bases unmatched: 3. CDR3 protein: CASSLGTGGSQPQHF. CDR3 nucleotide sequence: TGCGCCAGCAGCTTGGGGACAGGGGGTAGTCAGCCCCAGCATTTT.

The chain combines TRBV10-1 with TRBJ2-7, with 8 bases matching TRBD1. V shed 6 bases, J shed 6 bases, and the junction held 10 bases outside the gene matches. Germline CDR1 WNHNN, CDR2 SYGVQD (reference sequence). CDR3 length: 14 amino acids. This CDR3 is CASSAALTGAEQYF. The CDR3 region has the DNA TGCGCCAGCAGCGCAGCTTTGACAGGGGCCGAGCAGTACTTC.

Comments on this clone: The junction and the germline gene differ at one end; a read error may be behind it. The genes are TRBV5-8 and TRBJ1-2, with D perhaps TRBD1 (5 bases). From germline, CDR1 is SGHTS and CDR2 YDEGEE. This CDR3 contains 9 residues. The DNA of the CDR3 is TGTGCCAGCAGCTGGGGGGATCCCTTC. It yields the protein CASSWGDPF.

The gene calls are TRBV4-2 and TRBJ1-4; 9 nucleotides agree with TRBD1. The junction had 8 bases not matched to a gene; V was cut back by 4 bases and J by 8 bases. The CDR3 consists of 15 residues. Germline V gives CDR1 LGHNA, CDR2 YNFKEQ. CDR3 amino acids: CASSPPGQGGEKLFF. In DNA, the CDR3 is TGTGCCAGCAGCCCTCCGGGACAGGGAGGGGAAAAACTGTTTTTT.

The chain has TRBV7-8 and TRBJ1-1, with a tentative D call TRBD1 (6 bases). The CDR3 totals 11 residues. Germline lookup yields CDR1 SGHVS and CDR2 FQNEAQ. Trimming shortened V by 3 bases and J by 9 bases, and 8 bases separated the two germline ends. The CDR3 is CASSLGGQAFF. The CDR3 coding sequence is TGTGCCAGCAGCTTGGGGGGGCAAGCTTTCTTT.

The rearrangement joins TRBV11-1 to TRBJ2-3; D might be TRBD2 (5 bases). CDR3 length: 14 amino acids. Trimming shortened V by 3 bases and J by 2 bases, and 9 bases separated the two germline ends. Germline loops: CDR1 SGHAT, CDR2 FQDESV (reference sequence). The CDR3, as DNA: TGTGCCAGCAGCTTCCTAGCCTCCACAGATACGCAGTATTTT. It yields the protein CASSFLASTDTQYF.

The gene calls are TRBV4-1 and TRBJ1-4, with 7 bases that match TRBD1. This CDR3 has 14 amino acids. The V segment lost 4 bases and the J segment 12 bases; nucleotides outside the gene matches: 11. The germline CDR1 and CDR2 sequences are MGHRA and YSYEKL. The CDR3 sequence: CASSPWTGRRELFF. The CDR3 region has the DNA TGCGCCAGCAGCCCCTGGACAGGCCGGCGGGAACTGTTTTTT.

The chain employs TRBV14 and TRBJ1-2; the D gene is possibly TRBD1 (5 bases). The V gene's germline CDR1 is SGHDN and CDR2 FVKESK. The CDR3 sequence is 12 residues long. The ends were cut back, 1 base at V and 5 bases at J, with 5 bases in the middle. The CDR3 sequence is CASSQGTYGYTF. CDR3 DNA sequence: TGTGCCAGCAGCCAAGGGACATATGGCTACACCTTC.

In its sample, this clone was seen once. V gene TRBV5-1 combines with J gene TRBJ2-3; 9 bases are a match to TRBD2. J gave up 6 bases and V 0 bases, and 11 bases lay outside the gene matches. The CDR3 is 17 amino acids. Looked up from germline, CDR1 is SGHRS and CDR2 is YFSETQ. This CDR3 reads CASSLGAGGRVGDTQYF. CDR3 in DNA: TGCGCCAGCAGCTTGGGGGCTGGCGGGAGGGTCGGGGATACGCAGTATTTT.

Here the CDR3 reads CASSQVDYYEQYF. CDR3 in DNA: TGTGCCAGCAGCCAAGTGGACTACTACGAGCAGTACTTC. This chain uses TRBV14 with TRBJ2-7, with D tentatively TRBD2 (6 bases). This CDR3 has 13 residues. V was trimmed by 1 base and J by 3 bases, leaving 7 bases between them. Germline V gives CDR1 SGHDN, CDR2 FVKESK. Full variable domain (rest looked up from reference TRBV14 and TRBJ2-7): EAGVTQFPSHSVIEKGQTVTLRCDPISGHDNLYWYRRVMGKEIKFLLHFVKESKQDESGMPNNRFLAERTGGTYSTLKVQPAELEDSGVYFCASSQVDYYEQYFGPGTRLTVT.

The chain's CDR3 is CASSWYGSGYEQFF. CDR3 sequence (DNA): TGCGCCAGCAGCTGGTACGGGAGCGGTTATGAGCAGTTCTTC. The chain combines TRBV5-1 with TRBJ2-1; perhaps TRBD2 as D (6 bases). V gave up 3 bases and J gave up 8 bases, with 15 bases separating them. CDR1 is SGHRS and CDR2 is YFSETQ in the germline V gene. The CDR3 totals 14 residues.

The chain uses TRBV6-1 and TRBJ1-1; D uncertain. The V and J ends lost 4 bases and 4 bases respectively, with 10 bases between them. Per the germline V gene, CDR1 is MNHNS and CDR2 is SASEGT. This CDR3 contains 13 residues. The CDR3 loop is CASSVRESTEAFF. CDR3 sequence (DNA): TGTGCCAGCAGTGTAAGGGAGAGCACTGAAGCTTTCTTT.

The chain couples TRBV5-5 to TRBJ2-3; 10 positions match TRBD2. Germline V gives CDR1 SGHKS, CDR2 YYEKEE (reference sequence). The CDR3 consists of 14 residues. With V trimmed by 4 bases and J by 2 bases, 1 base remained unmatched. For the CDR3, the DNA is TGTGCCAGCAGCCTAGCGGGAGTCACAGATACGCAGTATTTT. As protein: CASSLAGVTDTQYF. The full variable domain, in which reference TRBV5-5 and TRBJ2-3 provide the parts outside the CDR3, is DAGVTQSPTHLIKTRGQQVTLRCSPISGHKSVSWYQQVLGQGPQFIFQYYEKEERGRGNFPDRFSARQFPNYSSELNVNALLLGDSALYLCASSLAGVTDTQYFGPGTRLTVL.

This clone showed up just once. V and J are TRBV11-1 and TRBJ2-7; TRBD2 might be the D (5 bases). The CDR3 spans 14 residues. Trimming stripped 2 bases from V and 2 bases from J, with 10 bases between. Germline V gene sequence: CDR1 SGHAT, CDR2 FQDESV (reference sequence). The CDR3 nucleotides read TGTGCCAGCAGCTTAATTGGACTCGCCTACGAGCAGTACTTC. Amino acid sequence: CASSLIGLAYEQYF.

The chain joins TRBV2 to TRBJ1-1, with 9 positions matching TRBD1. This CDR3 has 16 residues. Looked up from germline, CDR1 is SNHLY and CDR2 is FYNNEI. V gave up 7 bases and J gave up 3 bases; unmatched junction bases: 12. CDR3: CASTKGDRGWDTEAFF. The CDR3 coding sequence is TGTGCCAGCACCAAAGGAGACAGGGGGTGGGACACTGAAGCTTTCTTT.

The sample holds a few counts of this clone. The CDR3 region is CASSDSFTGAPQHF. CDR3 in DNA: TGTGCCAGCAGTGACTCGTTTACAGGGGCACCCCAGCATTTT. The chain combines TRBV6-4 with TRBJ1-5; 7 bases fit TRBD1. This CDR3 is 14 amino acids long. J was trimmed by 10 bases and V by 0 bases; bases with no gene match: 6. Germline V gene lookup returns CDR1 MRHNA and CDR2 SNTAGT.

The V call is TRBV6-6, the J call TRBJ2-2; a weak D match, TRBD1 (5 bases). This CDR3 is built from 14 residues. The V gene lost 7 bases and the J gene lost 0 bases, with 9 bases spanning the gap. The germline V gene encodes CDR1 MNHNY and CDR2 SVGAGI (reference sequence). CDR3 coding DNA: TGTGCCAGCACCCCGGACACGAACACCGGGGAGCTGTTTTTT. The encoded protein is CASTPDTNTGELFF.

The count of this clone is one. This chain links TRBV11-2 with TRBJ1-2; D gene unclear. The CDR3 extends over 13 amino acids. Trimming left V 3 bases short and J 4 bases short, with 9 bases between. CDR1 SGHAT and CDR2 FQNNGV come from the germline V gene. The CDR3 spells CASSFAGLYGYTF. The CDR3 DNA reads as TGTGCCAGCAGCTTTGCGGGCCTCTATGGCTACACCTTC.

The gene calls are TRBV4-2 and TRBJ2-2, with 7 bases identical to TRBD2. The trim removed 0 bases at V and 8 bases at J, leaving 6 bases unmatched. Germline lookup yields CDR1 LGHNA and CDR2 YNFKEQ. The CDR3 length is 15 residues. CDR3 sequence reads: CASSQEGGSAGELFF. The CDR3 nucleotides are TGTGCCAGCAGCCAAGAGGGAGGGTCTGCGGGGGAGCTGTTTTTT.

The gene calls are TRBV29-1 and TRBJ2-5; weak D call: TRBD1 (5 bases). The CDR3 covers 14 residues. Germline assignment: CDR1 SQVTM and CDR2 ANQGSEA. Trimming removed 6 bases at V and 5 bases at J, with 19 bases between. The CDR3 nucleotides are TGCAGCGTACCTCCCTTGGACAAGGGGGAGACCCAGTACTTC. Its protein is CSVPPLDKGETQYF.

The rearrangement joins TRBV9 to TRBJ1-1; 9 bases agree with TRBD1. V was clipped by 3 bases and J by 7 bases; unmatched bases: 7. Germline lookup yields CDR1 SGDLS and CDR2 YYNGEE. The length of the CDR3 is 14 residues. CDR3: CASSASTGGGEAFF. CDR3 DNA: TGTGCCAGCAGCGCATCAACAGGGGGCGGTGAAGCTTTCTTT.

The CDR3, as DNA: TGTGCCAGCAGACGGGGGAAAAACTATGGCTACACCTTC. Translated: CASRRGKNYGYTF. The V and J genes are TRBV6-5 and TRBJ1-2, with D perhaps matching TRBD1 (5 bases). The CDR3 consists of 13 residues. Trimming took 6 bases from V and 2 from J, leaving 10 bases between them. In germline, CDR1 is MNHEY, CDR2 SVGAGI.

This sequence joins TRBV11-1 and TRBJ2-7, with 8 bases aligning to TRBD1. The CDR3 is 14 residues long. CDR1 SGHAT and CDR2 FQDESV come from the germline V gene (reference sequence). After removal of 5 bases from V and 7 bases from J, the junction contained 10 bases not matched to a gene. The CDR3 region has the DNA TGTGCCAGCAGCCGCCTGACAGGGGAGGTTGAGCAGTACTTC. Residues: CASSRLTGEVEQYF.

This chain connects TRBV11-3 to TRBJ2-3; D is uncertain. This CDR3 is 14 amino acids long. Germline loops: CDR1 SGHNT, CDR2 YENEEA. V was shortened by 1 base and J by 0 bases, with 5 bases between the two germline ends. CDR3 protein: CASSLVRSTDTQYF. CDR3 nucleotide sequence: TGTGCCAGCAGCTTAGTCAGGAGCACAGATACGCAGTATTTT.